The 2 T cell receptor beta chains reported below all come from one sample, sequenced in a study of blood T cell repertoires in COVID-19. Sequenced by immunoSEQ multiplex PCR; TCRdb stores in-frame clones only, minus some. The sample contains roughly 120,000 clones, 88% of which appear only once. The sample consisted of peripheral blood. The receptors originated from a woman in her forties or fifties with acute or convalescent COVID-19.

This clone was recorded a few times. The V gene is TRBV11-3, the J gene TRBJ2-2, with D tentatively TRBD2 (5 bases). This CDR3 is 14 amino acids long. CDR1 is SGHNT, CDR2 YENEEA, per germline. Trimming took off 3 bases at V and 2 bases at J, with 7 bases between the two ends. The CDR3 region has the DNA TGTGCCAGCAGCTTCCGGGGAAACACCGGGGAGCTGTTTTTT. Its translation is CASSFRGNTGELFF. Full variable domain (outside the CDR3, taken from reference TRBV11-3 and TRBJ2-2): EAGVVQSPRYKIIEKKQPVAFWCNPISGHNTLYWYLQNLGQGPELLIRYENEEAVDDSQLPKDRFSAERLKGVDSTLKIQPAELGDSAVYLCASSFRGNTGELFFGEGSRLTVL.

The V and J genes are TRBV18 and TRBJ1-2; tentatively, D is TRBD1 (6 bases). The CDR3 is 15 amino acids. V was pared by 0 bases and J by 0 bases, with 8 bases between. Germline loops: CDR1 KGHSH, CDR2 LQKENI. The CDR3 nucleotides read TGTGCCAGCTCACCACCCGGGACAACTAACTATGGCTACACCTTC. This translates into CASSPPGTTNYGYTF.